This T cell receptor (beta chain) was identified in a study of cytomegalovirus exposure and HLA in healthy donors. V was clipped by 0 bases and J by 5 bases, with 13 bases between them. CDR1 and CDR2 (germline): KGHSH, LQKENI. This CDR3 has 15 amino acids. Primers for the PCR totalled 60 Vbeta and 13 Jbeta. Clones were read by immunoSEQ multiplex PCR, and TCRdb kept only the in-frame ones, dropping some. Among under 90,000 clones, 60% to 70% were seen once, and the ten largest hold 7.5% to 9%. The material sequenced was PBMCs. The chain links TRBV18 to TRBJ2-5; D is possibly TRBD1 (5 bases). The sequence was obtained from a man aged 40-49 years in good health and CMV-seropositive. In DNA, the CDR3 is TGTGCCAGCTCACCACCAGGGGTAGCACGGGAGACCCAGTACTTC. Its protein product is CASSPPGVARETQYF.